These 3 T cell receptor beta chains were all obtained from the same sample, sequenced in a study of cytomegalovirus exposure and HLA in healthy donors. Sequencing used immunoSEQ multiplex PCR; TCRdb keeps in-frame clones, though not all of them. The sample consists of 130,000 to 150,000 clones, approximately 87% of them appearing once. Sequencing was performed on PBMCs. The origin of the receptors is a man aged 18-30 years in good health and CMV-seronegative.

The chain employs TRBV18 and TRBJ1-2, with TRBD1 as a possible D gene (5 bases). CDR1 is KGHSH, CDR2 LQKENI, per germline. V was clipped by 8 bases and J by 2 bases, with 9 bases between them. This CDR3 comprises 12 residues. The CDR3 region has the DNA TGTGCCAGCACGGACACCAACTATGGCTACACCTTC. It translates to CASTDTNYGYTF.

The count of this clone is one. As DNA, the CDR3 is TGTGCCAGCAGTTTAAGCGCACCAGAGACTGAAGCTTTCTTT. Translation: CASSLSAPETEAFF. The chain recombines TRBV28 with TRBJ1-1; no definite D call. V was trimmed by 2 bases and J by 5 bases, leaving 12 bases between them. CDR1 is MDHEN, CDR2 SYDVKM, per germline. The CDR3 sequence is 14 residues long.

In its sample, this clone was seen a few times. This chain links TRBV11-2 with TRBJ2-5, with D perhaps TRBD2 (6 bases). There are 15 residues in the CDR3. V was trimmed by 5 bases and J by 7 bases, leaving 20 bases between them. Per germline, CDR1 SGHAT and CDR2 FQNNGV. The CDR3 reads CASSPNSGEAGTQYF. For the CDR3, the DNA is TGTGCCAGCAGCCCCAATAGCGGTGAAGCGGGGACCCAGTACTTC.